The 11 T cell receptor beta chains presented below share a single source sample, sequenced in a study of blood T cells in healthy people across ages. It was with a sample-barcoded 5' primer and a J-beta primer mix that a second PCR of about 6 to 12 cycles was run. TCRdb reprocessed the 5' RACE reads with MiXCR, giving one entry per CDR3 protein. The data show about 730,000 distinct CDR3 sequences, approximately 39% seen once. The sample comprised blood. All receptors derive from an older woman in good health.

Concerning this clonotype: At one boundary the junction diverges from the germline segment, which might be a read error. V and J are TRBV20-1 and TRBJ2-7; D gene ambiguous. From germline, CDR1 is DFQATT and CDR2 SNEGSKA (reference sequence). CDR3 length equals 14 residues. For the CDR3, the DNA is TGCAATGCTAGATACTCGCGTCAAACCTACGAGCAGTACTTC. Translating it yields CNARYSRQTYEQYF.

This clonotype was seen a handful of times. V gene TRBV20-1 combines with J gene TRBJ2-1, with 10 positions matching TRBD1. V was pared by 4 bases and J by 9 bases, with 9 bases of the junction left unmatched. The CDR3 runs to 14 residues. Germline V gives CDR1 DFQATT, CDR2 SNEGSKA (reference sequence). This CDR3 reads CSANTGTGVAEQFF. As DNA, the CDR3 is TGCAGTGCTAATACCGGGACAGGGGTTGCTGAGCAGTTCTTC.

V gene TRBV20-1 combines with J gene TRBJ2-1, with 8 bases that match TRBD2. V lost 6 bases, J lost 2 bases, and 6 bases stayed unmatched. The CDR3 contains 14 residues. The germline V gene has CDR1 DFQATT and CDR2 SNEGSKA (reference sequence). Written as DNA, the CDR3 is TGCAGTGCCCGCGGGCGGGGGGCCTACAATGAGCAGTTCTTC. Translation: CSARGRGAYNEQFF.

This clonotype occurred a few times. The rearrangement links TRBV6-1 to TRBJ2-5, with 9 bases aligning to TRBD1. Germline V gene lookup returns CDR1 MNHNS and CDR2 SASEGT. J gave up 5 bases and V 5 bases, and 12 bases lay outside the gene matches. The CDR3 has 16 amino acids. CDR3 residues: CASSPLTGTGTETQYF. As DNA, the CDR3 is TGTGCCAGCAGTCCACTCACCGGGACAGGGACGGAGACCCAGTACTTC.

Remarks on this clonotype: A read error may account for a junction end that differs from germline. The genes are TRBV20-1 and TRBJ1-1; TRBD1 matches 8 bases. CDR1 DFQATT and CDR2 SNEGSKA come from the germline V gene (reference sequence). There are 15 residues in the CDR3. The CDR3 sequence is CSPRDWADQGARAFF. The CDR3 nucleotides read TGCAGTCCTAGAGATTGGGCAGATCAGGGGGCTCGCGCTTTCTTT.

The rearrangement joins TRBV27 to TRBJ2-3; the match to TRBD1 covers 7 bases. Germline CDR1 MNHEY, CDR2 SMNVEV (reference sequence). The CDR3 is 15 residues long. V lost 6 bases and J lost 5; bases outside the gene matches: 11. The CDR3 loop is CASRPDSRQGDTQYF. For the CDR3, the DNA is TGTGCCAGCAGGCCAGATAGCCGACAGGGAGATACGCAGTATTTT.

In its sample, this clonotype was seen a few times. The V and J genes are TRBV12-3 or TRBV12-4 and TRBJ1-1; 7 bases fit TRBD1. Germline trimming cut 4 bases from V and 5 bases from J; bases unmatched to any gene: 7. The CDR3 sequence is 14 residues long. For the CDR3, the DNA is TGTGCCAGCAGTTCAACAGGGGCCGGGACTGAAGCTTTCTTT. It translates to CASSSTGAGTEAFF.

This clonotype has a handful of counts. The V gene is TRBV6-6, the J gene TRBJ2-5, with D hard to call. Trimming removed 8 bases from V and 1 base from J, with 17 bases in between. From germline, CDR1 is MNHNY and CDR2 SVGAGI (reference sequence). The CDR3 has 15 amino acids. In DNA form, the CDR3 reads TGTGCCAGCGGGCTCCCCCCGGGCCGCCAAGAGACCCAGTACTTC. It yields the protein CASGLPPGRQETQYF.

In its sample, this clonotype was seen many times. The V call is TRBV4-2, the J call TRBJ2-7; weak D call: TRBD1 (6 bases). This CDR3 has 19 residues. The germline gives CDR1 LGHNA, CDR2 YNFKEQ. The ends were cut back, 3 bases at V and 3 bases at J, with 27 bases in the middle. The DNA of the CDR3 is TGTGCCAGCAGCCACTATTCTGGGGAACAGGGTAAGGTCTACTACGAGCAGTACTTC. Translating gives CASSHYSGEQGKVYYEQYF.

The V and J genes are TRBV15 and TRBJ2-3; D is ambiguous. The CDR3 runs to 13 residues. The V end was cut by 9 bases, the J end by 0 bases, with 10 bases between. Germline values: CDR1 LNHNV, CDR2 YYDKDF (reference sequence). This CDR3 is CATTRDSTDTQYF. CDR3 DNA sequence: TGTGCCACTACCAGAGACAGCACAGATACGCAGTATTTT.

The rearrangement joins TRBV7-8 to TRBJ2-1, with 8 bases fitting TRBD1. The CDR3 is made up of 17 amino acids. Germline V gene sequence: CDR1 SGHVS, CDR2 FQNEAQ. V lost 9 bases and J lost 7; bases outside the gene matches: 20. Written as DNA, the CDR3 is TGTGCCAGTAGCCAAGTAGCCGGCAGGGGGCCGTCAAATGAGCAGTTCTTC. Amino acids: CASSQVAGRGPSNEQFF.